The rows below give T cell receptor beta chains drawn from one sample of a study of blood T cell repertoires in COVID-19. TCRdb keeps only in-frame clones here, not all; method: immunoSEQ multiplex PCR. This table has under 60,000 clones, 75% to 80% appearing once. Source material: peripheral blood. Receptor source: a human donor in a cohort sampled during active COVID-19. CDR3s include the opening cysteine and the closing phenylalanine or tryptophan. A D gene is named only where the DNA matches it firmly. A clone size is listed for some rows: how often the clone was seen (once, few, many), or a class if it is expanded.

cdr3_length,j_call,v_call,clone_size,d_call,cdr3_nt,cdr3_aa
15,TRBJ2-3,TRBV29-1,NA,TRBD2,TGCAGCGTTGAAGGCCCGGGAGGGCCAGGAGATACGCAGTATTTT,CSVEGPGGPGDTQYF
18,TRBJ1-4,TRBV11-2,NA,NA,TGTGCCAGCAGTTTTAGGTTCGGGACACCCTCAATGGGTGAAAAACTGTTTTTT,CASSFRFGTPSMGEKLFF
13,TRBJ1-4,TRBV28,NA,NA,TGTGCCAGCAGTGGGGGAGGAAGTGAAAAACTGTTTTTT,CASSGGGSEKLFF
15,TRBJ1-5,TRBV4-3,once,TRBD1,TGCGCCAGCAGCCAAGATCAACAGGGGTTTCAGCCCCAGCATTTT,CASSQDQQGFQPQHF
15,TRBJ2-7,TRBV11-2,NA,TRBD2,TGTGCCAGCAGCTTAGAAGCGGGAGGTGACTACGAGCAGTACTTC,CASSLEAGGDYEQYF
16,TRBJ1-4,TRBV7-8,NA,TRBD1,TGTGCCAGCAGCTTAAGGCAGGGGGTAGCTAATGAAAAACTGTTTTTT,CASSLRQGVANEKLFF
13,TRBJ2-7,TRBV29-1,NA,TRBD1,TGCAGCGTTGAAAGTACAGGGGCGGACGAGCAGTACTTC,CSVESTGADEQYF
14,TRBJ1-5,TRBV28,NA,NA,TGTGCCGCCAGACAGCCCCTCGGCAATCAGCCCCAGCATTTT,CAARQPLGNQPQHF
13,TRBJ1-2,TRBV27,NA,NA,TGTGCCAGCAGTTTTTTGGGGCTCGGGGGCTACACCTTC,CASSFLGLGGYTF
16,TRBJ2-1,TRBV27,NA,TRBD2,TGTGCCAGCCTGTCAAGCAGGGGACTAGCGGGAGGTGAGCAGTTCTTC,CASLSSRGLAGGEQFF
18,TRBJ2-1,TRBV18,NA,TRBD2,TGTGCCAGCTCACCTTTAGGACTAGCGGCTATCTCCTACAATGAGCAGTTCTTC,CASSPLGLAAISYNEQFF
14,TRBJ1-1,TRBV4-3,once,NA,TGCGCCAGCAGCCAAACTTGGGCCGCAGCTGAAGCTTTCTTT,CASSQTWAAAEAFF
14,TRBJ1-1,TRBV18,NA,NA,TGTGCCAGCTCACCAGGGGGGGCTGGGACTGAAGCTTTCTTT,CASSPGGAGTEAFF
15,TRBJ1-2,TRBV7-2,NA,NA,TGTGCCAGCAGCTTAGACGGAGACAGTTCCCCTGGCTACACCTTC,CASSLDGDSSPGYTF
13,TRBJ1-5,TRBV12-3/TRBV12-4,NA,TRBD1,TGTGCCAGCAGCGGACAGGGGAATCAGCCCCAGCATTTT,CASSGQGNQPQHF
12,TRBJ2-7,TRBV28,NA,NA,TGTGCGATCAGGGCACGACGGGCCGAGCAGTACTTC,CAIRARRAEQYF
16,TRBJ2-7,TRBV4-3,few,TRBD2,TGCGCCAGCAGCCAAGACCCTAGCGGGGGGTCCTACGAGCAGTACTTC,CASSQDPSGGSYEQYF
15,TRBJ2-7,TRBV7-9,NA,TRBD1,TGTGCCAGCAGCTCTCCGGACAGGCAGGCCTACGAGCAGTACTTC,CASSSPDRQAYEQYF
14,TRBJ2-5,TRBV11-2,NA,TRBD1,TGTGCCAGCAGCCAACAGGGGGCACAAGAGACCCAGTACTTC,CASSQQGAQETQYF
13,TRBJ2-1,TRBV5-1,few,NA,TGCGCCAGCAGTTCAGAGGGGGTAGGTGAGCAGTTCTTC,CASSSEGVGEQFF
15,TRBJ2-5,TRBV5-4,NA,TRBD2,TGTGCCAGCAGCCACGGGGCTAGCGGGGGGGAGACCCAGTACTTC,CASSHGASGGETQYF
18,TRBJ2-1,TRBV24-1,NA,TRBD1,TGTGCCACCAGTGATGGCAGGACAGGGTTGAGCTCCTACAATGAGCAGTTCTTC,CATSDGRTGLSSYNEQFF
13,TRBJ2-3,TRBV12-3/TRBV12-4,NA,NA,TGTGCCAGCACGGAATCCACCATCGTGCGGGAGTATTTT,CASTESTIVREYF
16,TRBJ2-5,TRBV7-2,NA,NA,TGTGCCAGCAGCTTAGGTACCTGGACTGCTGGGGAGACCCAGTACTTC,CASSLGTWTAGETQYF
14,TRBJ2-5,TRBV30,NA,NA,TGTGCCTGGAGTTTAGGAGGGGACGGAGAGACCCAGTACTTC,CAWSLGGDGETQYF
14,TRBJ1-6,TRBV5-1,NA,NA,TGCGCCAGCAGCCCGGGGGGCGTGGATTCACCCCTCCACTTT,CASSPGGVDSPLHF
15,TRBJ1-1,TRBV19,few,TRBD1,TGTGCCACCTTCGACAGGGGGCTAAAAGGGACTGAAGCTTTCTTT,CATFDRGLKGTEAFF
15,TRBJ1-2,TRBV9,NA,TRBD1,TGTGCCAGCACTGTTACAGGGGGTGCTAACTATGGCTACACCTTC,CASTVTGGANYGYTF
14,TRBJ2-3,TRBV30,NA,TRBD2,TGTGCCTGGAGTGTCCTAGCGGGGAGGGATACGCAGTATTTT,CAWSVLAGRDTQYF
16,TRBJ2-3,TRBV5-1,NA,NA,TGCGCCAGCAGCTTGGGTCGGGGTGGTTATACAGATACGCAGTATTTT,CASSLGRGGYTDTQYF
13,TRBJ2-7,TRBV2,NA,NA,TGTGCCAGCAGTGAGCACATCTCCTACGAGCAGTACTTC,CASSEHISYEQYF
15,TRBJ1-3,TRBV2,NA,TRBD1,TGTGCCAGCAATCCAGGACAGGGGGGTCTGAACACCATATATTTT,CASNPGQGGLNTIYF
15,TRBJ2-4,TRBV19,NA,NA,TGTGCCAGTAGTATGAGGGGGACAGCCAAAAACATTCAGTACTTC,CASSMRGTAKNIQYF
16,TRBJ2-7,TRBV4-1,once,TRBD2,TGCGCCAGCAGCCAAGGGGGCGGGGGGGCGGCCGACGAGCAGTACTTC,CASSQGGGGAADEQYF
14,TRBJ1-2,TRBV5-1,few,TRBD1,TGCGCCAGCAGGCGGACAGGGGTGGGCTATGGCTACACCTTC,CASRRTGVGYGYTF
16,TRBJ1-5,TRBV2,NA,TRBD1,TGTGCCAGCAGTGGAGTACAGGGGGTAAATAATCAGCCCCAGCATTTT,CASSGVQGVNNQPQHF
16,TRBJ2-2,TRBV5-6,NA,NA,TGTGCCAGCAGCTGGCGGGGGACACGGAACACCGGGGAGCTGTTTTTT,CASSWRGTRNTGELFF
16,TRBJ2-7,TRBV23-1,once,NA,TGCGCCAGCACCATACCCCGGGACACCTCCCGCCACGAGCAGTACTTC,CASTIPRDTSRHEQYF
14,TRBJ1-2,TRBV28,few,TRBD1,TGTGCCAGCAATCCAGGGGGCGCAGGCTATGGCTACACCTTC,CASNPGGAGYGYTF
14,TRBJ1-1,TRBV5-1,NA,NA,TGCGCCAGCAGCTTGAGGCAGGCGAACACTGAAGCTTTCTTT,CASSLRQANTEAFF
16,TRBJ2-1,TRBV28,NA,TRBD2,TGTGCCAGCAGTTTCTCGTTTAGCGGGATTTACAATGAGCAGTTCTTC,CASSFSFSGIYNEQFF
13,TRBJ1-6,TRBV27,NA,NA,TGTGCCAGCAAAGAAGGAAGAGGTTCACCCCTCCACTTT,CASKEGRGSPLHF
15,TRBJ1-1,TRBV6-6,NA,TRBD1,TGTGCCAGCAGCCATACACAGGGGGGGAACACTGAAGCTTTCTTT,CASSHTQGGNTEAFF
16,TRBJ2-3,TRBV9,NA,TRBD2,TGTGCCAGCAGCACCGGGACTAGCGGGGGCACAGATACGCAGTATTTT,CASSTGTSGGTDTQYF
14,TRBJ2-2,TRBV5-1,few,NA,TGCGCCAGCAGCCCTATGGTGATCACCGGGGAGCTGTTTTTT,CASSPMVITGELFF
15,TRBJ1-6,TRBV11-3,once,NA,TGTGCCAGCAGCAGAGCAGGGCGATATAATTCACCCCTCCACTTT,CASSRAGRYNSPLHF
19,TRBJ2-5,TRBV7-7,few,TRBD2,TGTGCCAGCAGCTTAAGAGTGATGGGGCTAGCGGGTCTCCAAGAGACCCAGTACTTC,CASSLRVMGLAGLQETQYF